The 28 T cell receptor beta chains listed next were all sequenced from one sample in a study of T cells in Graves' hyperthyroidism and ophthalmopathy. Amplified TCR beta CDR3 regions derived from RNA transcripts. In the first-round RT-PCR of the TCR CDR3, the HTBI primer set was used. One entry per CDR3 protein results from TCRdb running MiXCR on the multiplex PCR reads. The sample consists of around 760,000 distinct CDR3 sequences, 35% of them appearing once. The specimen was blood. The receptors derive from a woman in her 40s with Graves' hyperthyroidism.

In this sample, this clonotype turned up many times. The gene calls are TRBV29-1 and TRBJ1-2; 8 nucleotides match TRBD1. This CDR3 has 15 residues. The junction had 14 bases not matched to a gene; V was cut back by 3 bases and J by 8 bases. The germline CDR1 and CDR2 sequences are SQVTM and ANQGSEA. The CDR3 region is CSVEFRGQGARGYTF. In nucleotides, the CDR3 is TGCAGCGTTGAGTTCCGTGGTCAGGGGGCGCGGGGCTACACCTTC. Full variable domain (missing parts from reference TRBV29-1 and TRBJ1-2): SAVISQKPSRDICQRGTSLTIQCQVDSQVTMMFWYRQQPGQSLTLIATANQGSEATYESGFVIDKFPISRPNLTFSTLTVSNMSPEDSSIYLCSVEFRGQGARGYTFGSGTRLTVV.

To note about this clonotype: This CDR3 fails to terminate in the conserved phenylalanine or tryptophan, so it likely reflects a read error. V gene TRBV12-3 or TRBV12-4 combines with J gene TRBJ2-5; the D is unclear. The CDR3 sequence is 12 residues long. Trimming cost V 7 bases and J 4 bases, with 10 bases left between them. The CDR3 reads CASTDQGETQYL. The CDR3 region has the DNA TGTGCCAGCACCGACCAAGGAGAGACCCAGTACCTC.

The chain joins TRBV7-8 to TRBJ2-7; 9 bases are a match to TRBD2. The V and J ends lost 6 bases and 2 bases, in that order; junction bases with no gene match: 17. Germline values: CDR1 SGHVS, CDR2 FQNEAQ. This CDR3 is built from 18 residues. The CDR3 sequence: CASSFDTSGAGGTYEQYF. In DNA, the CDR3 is TGTGCCAGCAGTTTCGACACATCGGGAGCGGGAGGCACCTACGAGCAGTACTTC.

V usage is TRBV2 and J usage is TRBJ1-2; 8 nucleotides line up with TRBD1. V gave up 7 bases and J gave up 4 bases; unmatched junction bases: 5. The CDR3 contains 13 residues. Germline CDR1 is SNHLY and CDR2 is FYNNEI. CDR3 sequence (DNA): TGTGCCAGCACCAGAGACAGGGGCTATGGCTACACCTTC. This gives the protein CASTRDRGYGYTF. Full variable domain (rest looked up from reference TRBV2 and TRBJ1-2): EPEVTQTPSHQVTQMGQEVILRCVPISNHLYFYWYRQILGQKVEFLVSFYNNEISEKSEIFDDQFSVERPDGSNFTLKIRSTKLEDSAMYFCASTRDRGYGYTFGSGTRLTVV.

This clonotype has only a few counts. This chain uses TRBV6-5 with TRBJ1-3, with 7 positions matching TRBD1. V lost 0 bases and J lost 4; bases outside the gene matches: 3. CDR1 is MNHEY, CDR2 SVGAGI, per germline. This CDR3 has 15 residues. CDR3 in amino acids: CASSYSTGMGNTIYF. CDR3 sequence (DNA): TGTGCCAGCAGTTACTCGACAGGGATGGGAAACACCATATATTTT.

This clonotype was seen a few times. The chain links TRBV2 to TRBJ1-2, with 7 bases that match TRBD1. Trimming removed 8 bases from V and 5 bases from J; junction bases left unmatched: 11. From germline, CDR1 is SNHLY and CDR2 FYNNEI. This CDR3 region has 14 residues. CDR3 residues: CASSPSTGEYGYTF. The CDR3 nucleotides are TGTGCCAGCTCACCTTCCACAGGGGAATATGGCTACACCTTC.

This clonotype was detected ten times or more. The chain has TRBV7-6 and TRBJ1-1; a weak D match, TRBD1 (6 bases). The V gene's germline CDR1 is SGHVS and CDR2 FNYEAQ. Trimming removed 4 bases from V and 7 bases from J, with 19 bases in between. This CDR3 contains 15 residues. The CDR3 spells CASSSPGGAQGEAFF. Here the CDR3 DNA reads TGTGCCAGCAGCTCTCCGGGGGGGGCGCAGGGTGAAGCTTTCTTT. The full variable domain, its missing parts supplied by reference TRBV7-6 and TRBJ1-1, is GAGVSQSPRYKVTKRGQDVALRCDPISGHVSLYWYRQALGQGPEFLTYFNYEAQQDKSGLPNDRFSAERPEGSISTLTIQRTEQRDSAMYRCASSSPGGAQGEAFFGQGTRLTVV.

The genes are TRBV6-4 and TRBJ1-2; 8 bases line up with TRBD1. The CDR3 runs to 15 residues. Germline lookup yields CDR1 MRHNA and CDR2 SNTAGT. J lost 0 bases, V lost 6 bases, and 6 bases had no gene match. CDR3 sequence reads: CASRPGQGTNYGYTF. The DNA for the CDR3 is TGTGCCAGCAGACCTGGACAGGGAACTAACTATGGCTACACCTTC.

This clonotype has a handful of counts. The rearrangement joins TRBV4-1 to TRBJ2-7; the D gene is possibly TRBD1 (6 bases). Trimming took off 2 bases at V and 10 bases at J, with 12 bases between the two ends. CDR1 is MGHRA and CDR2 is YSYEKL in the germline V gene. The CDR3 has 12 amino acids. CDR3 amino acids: CASSQPRQEQYF. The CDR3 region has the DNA TGCGCCAGCAGCCAACCCCGACAGGAACAGTACTTC.

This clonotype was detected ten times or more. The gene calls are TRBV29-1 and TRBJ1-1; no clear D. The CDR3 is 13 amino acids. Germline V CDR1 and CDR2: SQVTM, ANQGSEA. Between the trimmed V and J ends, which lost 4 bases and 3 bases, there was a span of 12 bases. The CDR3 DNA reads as TGCAGCGTTGTGAACTTAAAGGACACTGAAGCTTTCTTT. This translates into CSVVNLKDTEAFF.

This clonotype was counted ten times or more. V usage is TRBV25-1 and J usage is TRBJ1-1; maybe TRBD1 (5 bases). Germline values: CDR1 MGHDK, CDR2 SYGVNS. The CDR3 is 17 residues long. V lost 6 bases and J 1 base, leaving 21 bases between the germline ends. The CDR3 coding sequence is TGTGCCAGCAGAGTGGACCGGGACCACCCCTCGAACACTGAAGCTTTCTTT. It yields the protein CASRVDRDHPSNTEAFF.

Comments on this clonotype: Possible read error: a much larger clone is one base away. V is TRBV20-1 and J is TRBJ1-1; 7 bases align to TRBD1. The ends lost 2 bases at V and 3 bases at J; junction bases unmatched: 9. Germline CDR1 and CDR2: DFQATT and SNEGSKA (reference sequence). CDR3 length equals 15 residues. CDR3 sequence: CSARPWGGGYTEAFF. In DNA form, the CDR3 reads TGCAGTGCTAGACCCTGGGGAGGGGGCTACACTGAAGCTTTCTTT.

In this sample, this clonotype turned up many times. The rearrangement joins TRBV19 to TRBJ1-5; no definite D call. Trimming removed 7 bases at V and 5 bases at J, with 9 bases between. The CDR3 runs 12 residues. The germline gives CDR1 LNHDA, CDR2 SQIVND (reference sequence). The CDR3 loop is CASNGRYQPQHF. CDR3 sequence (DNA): TGTGCCAGTAATGGCCGGTATCAGCCCCAGCATTTT. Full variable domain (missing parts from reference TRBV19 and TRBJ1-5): DGGITQSPKYLFRKEGQNVTLSCEQNLNHDAMYWYRQDPGQGLRLIYYSQIVNDFQKGDIAEGYSVSREKKESFPLTVTSAQKNPTAFYLCASNGRYQPQHFGDGTRLSIL.

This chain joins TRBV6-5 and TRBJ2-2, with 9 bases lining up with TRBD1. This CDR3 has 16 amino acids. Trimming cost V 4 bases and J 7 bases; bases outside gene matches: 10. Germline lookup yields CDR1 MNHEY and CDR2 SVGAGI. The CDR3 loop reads CASSFTLQGAGGELFF. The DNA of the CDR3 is TGTGCCAGCAGTTTCACATTACAGGGGGCGGGCGGGGAGCTGTTTTTT.

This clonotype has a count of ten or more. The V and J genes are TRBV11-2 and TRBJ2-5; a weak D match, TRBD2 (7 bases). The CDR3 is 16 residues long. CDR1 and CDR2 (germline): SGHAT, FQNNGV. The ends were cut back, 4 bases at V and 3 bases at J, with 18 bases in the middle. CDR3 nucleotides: TGTGCCAGCAGCTCTGATCGGGGGGCCCACGAAGAGACCCAGTACTTC. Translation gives CASSSDRGAHEETQYF.

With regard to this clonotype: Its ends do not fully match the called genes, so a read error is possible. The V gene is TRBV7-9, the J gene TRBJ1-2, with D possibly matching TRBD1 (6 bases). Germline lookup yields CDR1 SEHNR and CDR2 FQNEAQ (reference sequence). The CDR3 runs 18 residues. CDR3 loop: CASSRPAVGDKANYGYTF. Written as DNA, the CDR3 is TGCGCCAGCAGCCGCCCGGCGGTGGGGGACAAGGCTAACTATGGCTACACCTTC. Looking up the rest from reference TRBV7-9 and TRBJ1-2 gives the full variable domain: DTGVSQNPRHKITKRGQNVTFRCDPISEHNRLYWYRQTLGQGPEFLTYFQNEAQLEKSRLLSDRFSAERPKGSFSTLEIQRTEQGDSAMYLCASSRPAVGDKANYGYTFGSGTRLTVV.

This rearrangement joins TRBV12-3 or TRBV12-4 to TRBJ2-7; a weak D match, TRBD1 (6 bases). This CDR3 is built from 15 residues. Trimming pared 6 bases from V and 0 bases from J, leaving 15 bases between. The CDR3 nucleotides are TGTGCCAGCAGGTCGGACAGAGATTTCTCCTACGAGCAGTACTTC. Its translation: CASRSDRDFSYEQYF.

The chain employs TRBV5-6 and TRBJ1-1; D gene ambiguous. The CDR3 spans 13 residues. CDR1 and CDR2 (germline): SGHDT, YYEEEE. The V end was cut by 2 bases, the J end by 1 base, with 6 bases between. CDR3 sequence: CASSFPQNTEAFF. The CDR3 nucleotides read TGTGCCAGCAGCTTTCCGCAGAACACTGAAGCTTTCTTT.

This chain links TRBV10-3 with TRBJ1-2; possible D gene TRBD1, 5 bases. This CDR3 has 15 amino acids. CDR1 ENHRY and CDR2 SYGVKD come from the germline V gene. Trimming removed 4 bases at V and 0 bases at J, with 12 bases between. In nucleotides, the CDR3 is TGTGCCATCAGTGGCGGGGACGAGACTAACTATGGCTACACCTTC. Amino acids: CAISGGDETNYGYTF.

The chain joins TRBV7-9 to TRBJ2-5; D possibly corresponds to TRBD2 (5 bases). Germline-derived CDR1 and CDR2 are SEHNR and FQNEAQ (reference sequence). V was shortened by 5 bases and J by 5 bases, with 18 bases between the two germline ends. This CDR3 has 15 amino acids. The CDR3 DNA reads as TGTGCCAGCAGCCCACGATCGTTGGGAGTGGAGACCCAGTACTTC. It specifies CASSPRSLGVETQYF. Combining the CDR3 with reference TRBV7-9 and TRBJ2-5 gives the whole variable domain DTGVSQNPRHKITKRGQNVTFRCDPISEHNRLYWYRQTLGQGPEFLTYFQNEAQLEKSRLLSDRFSAERPKGSFSTLEIQRTEQGDSAMYLCASSPRSLGVETQYFGPGTRLLVL.

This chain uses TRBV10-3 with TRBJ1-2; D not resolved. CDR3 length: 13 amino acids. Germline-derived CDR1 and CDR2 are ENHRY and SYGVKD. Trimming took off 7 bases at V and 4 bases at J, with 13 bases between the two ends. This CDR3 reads CAITTTALYGYTF. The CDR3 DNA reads TGTGCCATCACGACTACAGCTCTCTATGGCTACACCTTC.

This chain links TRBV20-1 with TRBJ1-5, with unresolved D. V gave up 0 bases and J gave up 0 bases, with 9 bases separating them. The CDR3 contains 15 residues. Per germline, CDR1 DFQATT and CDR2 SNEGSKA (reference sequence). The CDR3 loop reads CSARDMDYSNQPQHF. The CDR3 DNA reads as TGCAGTGCTAGAGATATGGATTATAGCAATCAGCCCCAGCATTTT.

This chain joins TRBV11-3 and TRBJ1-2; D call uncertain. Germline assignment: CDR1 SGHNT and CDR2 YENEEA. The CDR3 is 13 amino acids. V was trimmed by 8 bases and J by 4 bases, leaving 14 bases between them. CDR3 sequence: CASGPDGGYGYTF. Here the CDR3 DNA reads TGTGCCAGCGGCCCGGACGGAGGCTATGGCTACACCTTC.

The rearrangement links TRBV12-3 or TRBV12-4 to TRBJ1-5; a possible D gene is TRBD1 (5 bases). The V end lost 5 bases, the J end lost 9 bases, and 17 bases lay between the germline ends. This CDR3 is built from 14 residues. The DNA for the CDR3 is TGTGCCAGCAGTCCCAGGGCTGAGGGCGCGCCCCAGCATTTT. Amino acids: CASSPRAEGAPQHF.

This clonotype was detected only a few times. The CDR3 reads CASSLQGPAYEQYF. The CDR3 nucleotides are TGTGCCAGCAGCTTACAGGGGCCGGCGTACGAGCAGTACTTC. This chain connects TRBV5-6 to TRBJ2-7; TRBD1 agrees at 7 bases. Germline CDR1 and CDR2: SGHDT and YYEEEE. This CDR3 region has 14 residues. V gave up 2 bases and J gave up 4 bases; unmatched junction bases: 6.

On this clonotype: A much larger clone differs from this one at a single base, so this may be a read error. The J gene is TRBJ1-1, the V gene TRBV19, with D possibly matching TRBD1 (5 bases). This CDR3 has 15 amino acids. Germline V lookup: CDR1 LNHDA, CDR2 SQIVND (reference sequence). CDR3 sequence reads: CASSIGGTGNTETFF. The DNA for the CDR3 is TGTGCCAGTAGTATAGGAGGGACTGGGAACACTGAAACTTTCTTT. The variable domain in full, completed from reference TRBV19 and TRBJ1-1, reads DGGITQSPKYLFRKEGQNVTLSCEQNLNHDAMYWYRQDPGQGLRLIYYSQIVNDFQKGDIAEGYSVSREKKESFPLTVTSAQKNPTAFYLCASSIGGTGNTETFFGQGTRLTVV.

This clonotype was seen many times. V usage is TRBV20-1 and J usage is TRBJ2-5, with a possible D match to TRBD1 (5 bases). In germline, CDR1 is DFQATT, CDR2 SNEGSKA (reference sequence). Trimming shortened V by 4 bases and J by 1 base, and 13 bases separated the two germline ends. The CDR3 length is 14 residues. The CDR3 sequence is CSAKKGWGQETQYF. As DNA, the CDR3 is TGCAGTGCTAAAAAGGGGTGGGGCCAAGAGACCCAGTACTTC.

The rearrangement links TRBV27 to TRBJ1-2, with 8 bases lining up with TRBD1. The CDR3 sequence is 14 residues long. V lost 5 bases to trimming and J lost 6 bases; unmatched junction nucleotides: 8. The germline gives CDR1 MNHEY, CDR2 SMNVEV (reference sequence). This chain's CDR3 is CASSTGTGHNGYTF. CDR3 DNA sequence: TGTGCCAGCAGTACCGGGACAGGACATAATGGCTACACCTTC.